This TCR beta chain stems from a study of identical twins. From the 5' RACE reads, TCRdb called clonotypes with MiXCR, one entry per CDR3 protein. The table lists some 190,000 distinct CDR3 sequences, more than 15% of them singletons. This CDR3 spans 14 amino acids. Trimming removed 3 bases at V and 3 bases at J, with 12 bases between. This clonotype was counted ten times or more. The same data also went into a second study, on T cells expressing NK-cell markers.

The sample comprised CD8+ T cells sorted from blood. The TCR sequence derives from a woman aged 18-35 years in good health. The chain has TRBV12-3 or TRBV12-4 and TRBJ2-7; a possible D gene is TRBD1 (5 bases). The CDR3 DNA follows: TGTGCCAGCAGTTTTTTCGACAGCAGCTACGAGCAGTACTTC. It yields the protein CASSFFDSSYEQYF.